The rows below give T cell receptor beta chains drawn from one sample of a study of blood T cell repertoires in COVID-19. Sequencing used immunoSEQ multiplex PCR; TCRdb keeps in-frame clones, though not all of them. The table shows 300,000 to 350,000 clones, with around 90% occurring only once. Sequencing was done on a sample of peripheral blood. The source of these receptors is a woman under 40 with COVID-19, enrolled during active disease. Both conserved end residues are part of each CDR3. The order of the fields is J gene, clone size, V gene, D gene, CDR3 DNA, CDR3 protein. The D gene is left open where the match is weak. Size values are once, few and many counts, or a class for expanded clones, and some rows have none.

TRBJ2-1 many TRBV19 - TGTGCCAGTAGTTGGGCGACCTCTAATGAGCAGTTCTTC CASSWATSNEQFF
TRBJ2-2 - TRBV29-1 TRBD2 TGCAGCGTTTTTCGGTGGGCACTAGCGGGAGTCCCCGGGGAGCTGTTTTTT CSVFRWALAGVPGELFF
TRBJ2-5 - TRBV5-4 - TGTGCCAGCAGCTTGCGAGATACAGAGACCCAGTACTTC CASSLRDTETQYF
TRBJ1-1 - TRBV28 TRBD1 TGTGCCAGCAGAGGACAGGGGACCGGGAACACTGAAGCTTTCTTT CASRGQGTGNTEAFF
TRBJ1-5 - TRBV27 - TGTGCCAGCAGTAAGACAGGTCAGCCCCAGCATTTT CASSKTGQPQHF
TRBJ2-7 - TRBV11-2 TRBD1 TGTGCCAGCAGCCTTGGACAGGGGAGGCACGAGCAGTACTTC CASSLGQGRHEQYF
TRBJ1-5 - TRBV19 TRBD1 TGTGCCAGTAGTCCGGGACAGGGGGCTATCCAGCCCCAGCATTTT CASSPGQGAIQPQHF
TRBJ2-3 - TRBV28 TRBD2 TGTGCCAGCAGTTCCGGGACTAGCGGGAGTTCCCCAGATACGCAGTATTTT CASSSGTSGSSPDTQYF
TRBJ2-2 few TRBV11-2 TRBD2 TGTGCCAGCAGGGATAAGCGGGAGGCCGGGGAGCTGTTTTTT CASRDKREAGELFF
TRBJ2-1 - TRBV5-1 TRBD2 TGCGCCAGCAGCCGAACCGGGACTAGCGGCTACAATGAGCAGTTCTTC CASSRTGTSGYNEQFF
TRBJ2-7 - TRBV4-2 - TGTGCCAGCAGCCAAGAGGGGCGGTACGAGCAGTACTTC CASSQEGRYEQYF
TRBJ1-2 - TRBV5-5 - TGTGCCAGCAGCTTGGGACAGTCTAACTATGGCTACACCTTC CASSLGQSNYGYTF
TRBJ2-3 few TRBV7-2 TRBD2 TGTGCCAGCAGCCGGGCTAGCGGGGCCCGCACAGATACGCAGTATTTT CASSRASGARTDTQYF
TRBJ2-2 - TRBV11-1 TRBD1 TGTGCCAGCAGCCCGACAGGGAGCAACACCGGGGAGCTGTTTTTT CASSPTGSNTGELFF
TRBJ1-3 - TRBV3-1/TRBV3-2 TRBD1 TGTGCCAGCAGCCCGGGGACAGGGGCGGCAGGAAACACCATATATTTT CASSPGTGAAGNTIYF
TRBJ2-7 - TRBV30 TRBD1 TGTGCCTGGAGGGGGACAGGGTACGAGCAGTACTTC CAWRGTGYEQYF
TRBJ1-2 - TRBV30 TRBD1 TGTGCCTGGAGTACTCAGACAGGGGGTCGGGGCTACACCTTC CAWSTQTGGRGYTF
TRBJ1-2 - TRBV29-1 TRBD1 TGCAGCGTGGGACAGGGGGTAGCTGGCTACACCTTC CSVGQGVAGYTF
TRBJ1-3 once TRBV12-5 - TGTGCTAGTGGTTTGGTAATTCGGAAGGAGGCTGGAAACACCATATATTTT CASGLVIRKEAGNTIYF